This TCR beta chain was recovered during a study of blood T cell repertoires in COVID-19. The overall study: Sites in the United States, Italy and Spain provided acute and convalescent COVID-19 samples.

Only in-frame clones appear in the TCRdb table, and some are missing; sequencing was by immunoSEQ multiplex PCR. The sample yields some 270,000 clones, 89% seen once. Participants were aged about 18 to 90 years, lived in under 30 US areas, and enrolled virtually. Participant-given clinical history determined each cohort assignment. Among Cohort 3 donors, those recovered had two negative PCRs, clearance, or symptom resolution. Germline V CDR1 and CDR2: LGHDT, YNNKEL (reference sequence). The CDR3 extends over 16 amino acids. V was clipped by 3 bases and J by 10 bases; unmatched bases: 14. The chain uses TRBV3-1 (or the pseudogene TRBV3-2) and TRBJ2-1; 8 bases align to TRBD2. The TCR originated in a woman aged 60 to 75 who had recovered from COVID-19. Material for sequencing was PBMCs or T cells enriched from blood (not recorded which). In nucleotides, the CDR3 is TGTGCCAGCAGCCAGTACCTGCCCAGCGGGGGAGGGGAGCAGTTCTTC. Amino acids: CASSQYLPSGGGEQFF.